This entry lists 7 T cell receptor beta chains sequenced from one sample in a study of identical twins. TCRdb re-called the 5' RACE reads with MiXCR, one entry per CDR3 protein. This sample has hundreds of thousands of distinct CDR3 sequences, with roughly 6% found just once. The sample taken for sequencing was naive T cells sorted from blood. The receptor set was obtained from a man aged 18 to 30 in good health.

At least ten counts were recorded for this clonotype. The gene calls are TRBV15 and TRBJ2-1; 12 positions match TRBD2. The CDR3 runs 16 residues. V lost 2 bases to trimming and J lost 7 bases; unmatched junction nucleotides: 6. From germline, CDR1 is LNHNV and CDR2 YYDKDF (reference sequence). CDR3 DNA: TGTGCCACCAGCAGATATGGACTAGCGGGGTCTAATGAGCAGTTCTTC. Protein sequence: CATSRYGLAGSNEQFF.

The chain combines TRBV18 with TRBJ2-4; D is ambiguous. The CDR3 covers 15 residues. Trimming took 0 bases from V and 0 from J, leaving 6 bases between them. Germline CDR1 and CDR2: KGHSH and LQKENI. CDR3: CASSPPYIAKNIQYF. The CDR3 DNA reads TGTGCCAGCTCACCACCGTATATAGCCAAAAACATTCAGTACTTC.

This clonotype has a count of ten or more. The rearrangement joins TRBV20-1 to TRBJ2-1, with D possibly matching TRBD1 (6 bases). This CDR3 spans 15 amino acids. Between the trimmed V and J ends, which lost 8 bases and 6 bases, there was a span of 23 bases. Germline V gives CDR1 DFQATT, CDR2 SNEGSKA (reference sequence). CDR3 in DNA: TGCAGTCCAAGGACAGCGGAGAGTGTAGTCAATGAGCAGTTCTTC. It encodes CSPRTAESVVNEQFF.

The sample holds many counts of this clonotype. The chain carries TRBV12-3 or TRBV12-4 and TRBJ2-2; D unclear. V lost 5 bases and J lost 6, with 19 bases in between. The CDR3 has 16 amino acids. Written as DNA, the CDR3 is TGTGCCAGCAGTCCCTCTTTTTCGGAGCTGGCCGGGGAGCTGTTTTTT. It encodes CASSPSFSELAGELFF.

The chain recombines TRBV25-1 with TRBJ2-1; D is unresolved. V lost 4 bases to trimming and J lost 4 bases, with 8 bases between them. Germline-derived CDR1 and CDR2 are MGHDK and SYGVNS. CDR3 size: 13 residues. Here the CDR3 reads CASSVPGYNEQFF. The DNA for the CDR3 is TGTGCCAGCAGTGTTCCTGGGTACAATGAGCAGTTCTTC.

This clonotype was found a few times. The chain combines TRBV4-3 with TRBJ1-1; no reliable D call. The V gene's germline CDR1 is LGHNA and CDR2 YSLEER. Trimming pared 1 base from V and 7 bases from J, leaving 13 bases between. The CDR3 covers 14 residues. As DNA, the CDR3 is TGCGCCAGCAGCCAAGTTCTGTCCGCGAATGAAGCTTTCTTT. It translates to CASSQVLSANEAFF.

This clonotype was counted only a few times. The chain uses TRBV7-6 and TRBJ2-3, with D maybe TRBD1 (7 bases). Germline loops: CDR1 SGHVS, CDR2 FNYEAQ. V lost 5 bases and J lost 6, with 15 bases in between. The CDR3 spans 14 residues. Here the CDR3 reads CASSERRGRDTQYF. DNA for the CDR3: TGTGCCAGCAGCGAGAGGAGGGGGCGCGATACGCAGTATTTT.